Below, 7 T cell receptor beta chains from the same sample are listed, as sequenced in a study of low-dose radiotherapy and immunotherapy resistance in tumors. Gene-specific TRAV and TRBV primers were used for first-strand cDNA, covering alpha and beta chains. The PCR that amplified TCRs ran for 20 cycles, relying on a constant-region primer and a V-primer adapter. TCRdb recomputed calls from the reads with MiXCR, one row per CDR3 protein. The profile shows around 33,000 distinct CDR3 sequences, 45% to 55% of them singletons. The time point was: after trial treatment. Treatment in this sample: LDRT plus nivolumab, ipilimumab, low-dose cyclophosphamide and aspirin (RACIN trial). This sample comprised PBMCs, obtained after low-dose radiotherapy plus immunotherapy. These receptors all stem from a male donor with gallbladder cancer.

The chain is built from TRBV20-1 and TRBJ2-7; D gene ambiguous. Trimming shortened V by 5 bases and J by 3 bases, and 14 bases separated the two germline ends. The CDR3 sequence is 13 residues long. CDR1 and CDR2 (germline): DFQATT, SNEGSKA (reference sequence). This CDR3 is CSAPDIRNYEQYF. CDR3 DNA sequence: TGCAGTGCTCCAGACATTCGGAACTACGAGCAGTACTTC.

With respect to this clonotype: The junction departs from the called germline gene at one end, perhaps through a read error. The J gene is TRBJ1-1, the V gene TRBV5-4; 9 nucleotides agree with TRBD1. Germline CDR1 is SGHNT and CDR2 is YYREEE (reference sequence). This CDR3 has 13 residues. The CDR3 DNA sequence: TGTACCAGCAGCAACCGGGACAGGGTCTCAGCTTTCTTT. Its translation: CTSSNRDRVSAFF.

This chain uses TRBV20-1 with TRBJ2-5, with 8 bases aligning to TRBD2. Trimming at V came to 5 bases and at J to 2 bases, leaving 7 bases not matched to a gene. Germline V CDR1 and CDR2: DFQATT, SNEGSKA (reference sequence). This CDR3 spans 14 amino acids. CDR3 coding DNA: TGCAGTGCTCATAGCGGGACCTTACAAGAGACCCAGTACTTC. It translates to CSAHSGTLQETQYF.

The V and J genes are TRBV5-1 and TRBJ2-1, with D perhaps matching TRBD1 or TRBD2 (5 bases each). Trimming removed 0 bases at V and 5 bases at J, with 21 bases between. The CDR3 is 18 residues long. From germline, CDR1 is SGHRS and CDR2 YFSETQ. CDR3 residues: CASSLAGRQGRINNEQFF. The CDR3 DNA reads TGCGCCAGCAGCTTGGCCGGCCGTCAGGGACGAATCAACAATGAGCAGTTCTTC.

The CDR3 spells CASSSGQGANQPQHF. In DNA, the CDR3 is TGTGCCAGCAGCTCCGGACAGGGGGCTAATCAGCCCCAGCATTTT. This chain connects TRBV12-3 or TRBV12-4 to TRBJ1-5, with TRBD1 matching 11 bases. This CDR3 has 15 residues. V lost 6 bases, J lost 4 bases, and 5 bases stayed unmatched.

The chain combines TRBV18 with TRBJ2-1, with D possibly matching TRBD2 (5 bases). The CDR3 extends over 15 amino acids. V lost 0 bases and J 3 bases, leaving 9 bases between the germline ends. CDR1 and CDR2 (germline): KGHSH, LQKENI. CDR3 loop: CASSPPSRGYNEQFF. The CDR3, as DNA: TGTGCCAGCTCACCACCCAGTCGGGGCTACAATGAGCAGTTCTTC.

This clonotype was found many times. The chain combines TRBV6-2 or TRBV6-3 with TRBJ1-5; unclear D gene. V was cut by 2 bases and J by 5 bases, with 10 bases left in between. Germline CDR1 is MNHEY and CDR2 is SVGEGT. The CDR3 has 14 amino acids. This CDR3 is CASSYRQEDQPQHF. CDR3 nucleotide sequence: TGTGCCAGCAGTTACCGGCAGGAGGATCAGCCCCAGCATTTT.